These 28 T cell receptor beta chains were all obtained from the same sample, sequenced in a study of T cells expressing NK-cell markers (TCRdb year 2020). Libraries were made using 5' RACE. Sequencing used an Illumina HiSeq 2000. Once TCRdb had reprocessed the reads, it stored one entry per CDR3 protein sequence and supplied no DNA. The data table for this sample lists 450,000 to 600,000 distinct CDR3 sequences. Clones ranked in the top ten supply approximately 3.6% of the sample. Sequenced input: blood T cells: a sorted CD56 or NKG2C T cell subset, CD4+ or CD8+ T cells, or bulk PBMC T cells (not recorded which). The receptor set was obtained from a man between 18 and 29 years old in good health. Donor details come from another sample of the same person, matched by shared clones.

This chain links TRBV14 with TRBJ2-1; no DNA is available, so the TRBD1 call from TCRdb remains unchecked. CDR1 and CDR2 from the germline V gene are SGHDN and FVKESK. This CDR3 has 15 residues. The CDR3 reads CASSPRTYSYNEQFF.

The V call is TRBV29-1, the J call TRBJ2-1. The CDR3 runs to 11 residues. Germline V gene sequence: CDR1 SQVTM, CDR2 ANQGSEA. CDR3 sequence: CSVGVANEQFF.

The chain joins TRBV3-1 to TRBJ2-3; the D call of TRBD1 rests on TCRdb alone, since no DNA is present to check it. CDR3 length equals 17 residues. The germline V gene encodes CDR1 LGHDT and CDR2 YNNKEL (reference sequence). The chain's CDR3 is CASSQDLGQGKTDTQYF.

The rearrangement links TRBV7-2 to TRBJ2-5; without DNA, the TCRdb call of TRBD2 cannot be checked. The CDR3 consists of 16 residues. Looked up from germline, CDR1 is SGHTA and CDR2 is FQGNSA. This chain's CDR3 is CASSLPGGGPEETQYF.

The rearrangement links TRBV7-2 to TRBJ2-3; the D call from TCRdb, TRBD1, cannot be confirmed without DNA. CDR1 and CDR2 (germline): SGHTA, FQGNSA. The CDR3 totals 17 residues. The CDR3 protein is CASSPLGQGVIEDTQYF.

The chain carries TRBV7-9 and TRBJ2-1; lacking DNA, the TRBD2 call made by TCRdb goes unchecked. The CDR3 contains 15 residues. CDR1 is SEHNR and CDR2 is FQNEAQ in the germline V gene (reference sequence). This chain's CDR3 is CASSALADVYNEQFF. Full variable domain (remainder filled in from reference TRBV7-9 and TRBJ2-1): DTGVSQNPRHKITKRGQNVTFRCDPISEHNRLYWYRQTLGQGPEFLTYFQNEAQLEKSRLLSDRFSAERPKGSFSTLEIQRTEQGDSAMYLCASSALADVYNEQFFGPGTRLTVL.

The V call is TRBV5-1, the J call TRBJ2-7; no DNA is available, so the TRBD1 call from TCRdb remains unchecked. CDR1 and CDR2 (germline): SGHRS, YFSETQ. This CDR3 contains 12 residues. CDR3 sequence: CASGGHSGEQYF.

The chain's CDR3 is CASSLSRLAGGFTGELFF. V is TRBV27 and J is TRBJ2-2; as DNA is missing, the TRBD2 call by TCRdb cannot be tested. Per germline, CDR1 MNHEY and CDR2 SMNVEV (reference sequence). The CDR3 is 18 residues long.

The genes are TRBV19 and TRBJ2-1; TCRdb returns TRBD2, unconfirmable since there is no DNA. The CDR3 is made up of 12 amino acids. CDR1 LNHDA and CDR2 SQIVND come from the germline V gene (reference sequence). Here the CDR3 reads CASTSGLNEQFF.

The chain is built from TRBV6-5 and TRBJ2-5; TCRdb names TRBD1, which stays unverified in the absence of DNA. The CDR3 is made up of 17 amino acids. Looked up from germline, CDR1 is MNHEY and CDR2 is SVGAGI. The CDR3 loop is CASSYSRRSTAKETQYF.

The chain is built from TRBV29-1 and TRBJ1-1; with no DNA, the TCRdb D assignment of TRBD1 cannot be verified. Germline V lookup: CDR1 SQVTM, CDR2 ANQGSEA. The CDR3 length is 14 residues. The CDR3 loop is CSVVTGGSNTEAFF.

V and J are TRBV7-2 and TRBJ2-7; TCRdb's D call of TRBD2 is untestable without DNA. The CDR3 sequence is 16 residues long. The germline CDR1 and CDR2 sequences are SGHTA and FQGNSA. CDR3: CASSLAGTSGSGEQYF.

The rearrangement joins TRBV5-1 to TRBJ1-4; the D call from TCRdb, TRBD1, cannot be confirmed without DNA. The CDR3 sequence is 14 residues long. Germline CDR1 SGHRS, CDR2 YFSETQ. The CDR3 region is CASSEGGGREKLFF.

This chain connects TRBV5-5 to TRBJ2-2. Per germline, CDR1 SGHKS and CDR2 YYEKEE (reference sequence). CDR3 length: 15 residues. The CDR3 spells CASSLAGSVTGELFF.

V gene TRBV29-1 combines with J gene TRBJ2-2; checking the TCRdb D call of TRBD1 is not possible without DNA. The CDR3 extends over 14 amino acids. The germline gives CDR1 SQVTM, CDR2 ANQGSEA. The CDR3 here is CSVAQGARTGELFF.

V and J are TRBV6-1 and TRBJ2-5. The CDR3 consists of 13 residues. Germline CDR1 reads MNHNS; CDR2 reads SASEGT. CDR3 sequence: CASSRTVEETQYF.

The chain combines TRBV5-1 with TRBJ2-3. The CDR3 extends over 15 amino acids. The germline V gene has CDR1 SGHRS and CDR2 YFSETQ. The chain's CDR3 is CASSLHARVTDTQYF.

The V and J genes are TRBV27 and TRBJ2-5; TCRdb lists TRBD1, though no DNA is available to test this call. Per germline, CDR1 MNHEY and CDR2 SMNVEV (reference sequence). This CDR3 spans 14 amino acids. CDR3 region: CASSWDRVQETQYF.

The rearrangement joins TRBV6-5 to TRBJ2-3; there is no DNA to check the TCRdb D call of TRBD2. The CDR3 contains 16 residues. Germline V gene lookup returns CDR1 MNHEY and CDR2 SVGAGI. This chain's CDR3 is CASSFEAGGPRDTQYF.

The chain couples TRBV7-2 to TRBJ1-1; TCRdb reports TRBD1, a call that lacks DNA to check it against. From germline, CDR1 is SGHTA and CDR2 FQGNSA. This CDR3 region has 17 residues. CDR3 residues: CASSRALGLGRYTEAFF.

V and J are TRBV6-2 or TRBV6-3 and TRBJ2-5. CDR3 length equals 13 residues. Germline values: CDR1 MNHEY, CDR2 SVGEGT. CDR3 loop: CASSFFAEETQYF.

This chain links TRBV5-1 with TRBJ2-1; TCRdb outputs TRBD2, but without DNA this stays unchecked. The CDR3 consists of 15 residues. The germline CDR1 and CDR2 sequences are SGHRS and YFSETQ. CDR3 loop: CASSLDGPSYNEQFF.

The chain has TRBV12-3 or TRBV12-4 and TRBJ2-3; checking the TCRdb D call of TRBD1 is not possible without DNA. The CDR3 is made up of 17 amino acids. The CDR3 here is CASSRKPPRGHSHTQYF.

The chain employs TRBV20-1 and TRBJ2-3; the D call from TCRdb, TRBD2, cannot be confirmed without DNA. Germline V gene data show CDR1 as DFQATT and CDR2 as SNEGSKA (reference sequence). There are 17 residues in the CDR3. The CDR3 loop reads CSARDPFTSGSTDTQYF.

V gene TRBV28 combines with J gene TRBJ1-1; lacking DNA, the TRBD1 call made by TCRdb goes unchecked. Germline lookup yields CDR1 MDHEN and CDR2 SYDVKM. This CDR3 has 12 amino acids. CDR3 region: CASSLGTFEAFF. Looking up the rest from reference TRBV28 and TRBJ1-1 gives the full variable domain: DVKVTQSSRYLVKRTGEKVFLECVQDMDHENMFWYRQDPGLGLRLIYFSYDVKMKEKGDIPEGYSVSREKKERFSLILESASTNQTSMYLCASSLGTFEAFFGQGTRLTVV.

The gene calls are TRBV28 and TRBJ2-1; TCRdb outputs TRBD2, but without DNA this stays unchecked. CDR3 length: 14 amino acids. Germline V gene lookup returns CDR1 MDHEN and CDR2 SYDVKM. The CDR3 sequence: CASSFGGSSNEQFF. Supplemented by reference TRBV28 and TRBJ2-1, the full variable domain reads DVKVTQSSRYLVKRTGEKVFLECVQDMDHENMFWYRQDPGLGLRLIYFSYDVKMKEKGDIPEGYSVSREKKERFSLILESASTNQTSMYLCASSFGGSSNEQFFGPGTRLTVL.

The genes are TRBV4-3 and TRBJ2-3; the D call from TCRdb, TRBD2, cannot be confirmed without DNA. Per germline, CDR1 LGHNA and CDR2 YSLEER. The CDR3 length is 18 residues. CDR3 loop: CASSQDLTSGTSTDTQYF.

This chain links TRBV25-1 with TRBJ2-5; TCRdb's D call of TRBD2 is untestable without DNA. CDR1 is MGHDK, CDR2 SYGVNS, per germline. The CDR3 length is 14 residues. CDR3 region: CAPSLGTRKETQYF.